The 16 T cell receptor beta chains below all came from one sample that was sequenced in a study of blood T cells in healthy people across ages. Through a sample-barcoded 5' primer and a J-beta primer mix, a second PCR was run for roughly 6 to 12 cycles. TCRdb redid the calling of the 5' RACE reads with MiXCR, one entry per CDR3 protein. This sample has about 680,000 distinct CDR3 sequences, with approximately 49% found just once. The material sequenced was blood. These receptors all come from an older woman in good health.

The sample holds one count of this clonotype. The V and J genes are TRBV5-1 and TRBJ1-6, with 8 bases that match TRBD1. Germline trimming cut 0 bases from V and 7 bases from J; bases unmatched to any gene: 3. Per the germline V gene, CDR1 is SGHRS and CDR2 is YFSETQ. CDR3 length: 15 residues. This CDR3 reads CASSLDGQGNSPLHF. In DNA form, the CDR3 reads TGCGCCAGCAGCTTGGATGGACAGGGAAATTCACCCCTCCACTTT.

This sequence joins TRBV6-5 and TRBJ1-2; TRBD1 matches 9 bases. There are 15 residues in the CDR3. V lost 5 bases, J lost 4 bases, and 8 bases stayed unmatched. The germline gives CDR1 MNHEY, CDR2 SVGAGI. CDR3 DNA sequence: TGTGCCAGCAGTCCGGCCAAGGACAGGGGCTATGGCTACACCTTC. Translating it yields CASSPAKDRGYGYTF.

The chain couples TRBV20-1 to TRBJ1-2; TRBD1 might be the D (6 bases). There are 12 residues in the CDR3. With 3 bases removed from V and 4 bases from J, the gap between germline ends came to 9 bases. Germline V lookup: CDR1 DFQATT, CDR2 SNEGSKA (reference sequence). CDR3 loop: CSASRTVYGYTF. The CDR3, as DNA: TGCAGTGCTAGCCGGACAGTCTATGGCTACACCTTC.

This clonotype was found many times. The chain uses TRBV6-2 or TRBV6-3 and TRBJ2-7, with TRBD1 matching 8 bases. CDR3 length: 12 residues. Germline V gene data show CDR1 as MNHEY and CDR2 as SVGEGT. Trimming at V came to 10 bases and at J to 4 bases, leaving 6 bases not matched to a gene. CDR3 sequence reads: CATRDRWYEQYF. The CDR3 DNA follows: TGTGCCACCCGGGACAGGTGGTACGAGCAGTACTTC.

The gene calls are TRBV14 and TRBJ1-6, with TRBD1 matching over 7 bases. CDR1 and CDR2 from the germline V gene are SGHDN and FVKESK. The CDR3 is 15 amino acids. Trimming at V came to 6 bases and at J to 4 bases, leaving 6 bases not matched to a gene. For the CDR3, the DNA is TGTGCCAGCAGGCCGGGGACAGCTTATAATTCACCCCTCCACTTT. Its protein product is CASRPGTAYNSPLHF.

This chain joins TRBV11-3 and TRBJ2-3, with TRBD2 matching over 8 bases. The CDR3 is 17 amino acids. V dropped 1 base and J dropped 0; count of bases not matched to a gene: 6. Germline loops: CDR1 SGHNT, CDR2 YENEEA. The CDR3 spells CASSLGTSGTSTDTQYF. CDR3 DNA sequence: TGTGCCAGCAGCTTAGGAACTAGCGGTACTAGCACAGATACGCAGTATTTT.

The J gene is TRBJ1-2, the V gene TRBV27; 8 bases map to TRBD1. This CDR3 comprises 14 residues. CDR1 and CDR2 (germline): MNHEY, SMNVEV (reference sequence). V lost 4 bases, J lost 4 bases, and 5 bases stayed unmatched. The CDR3 spells CASSSDREGYGYTF. In DNA form, the CDR3 reads TGTGCCAGCAGTTCGGACAGGGAAGGCTATGGCTACACCTTC.

This clonotype was detected once. The chain is built from TRBV15 and TRBJ1-1; D is ambiguous. CDR3 length: 13 amino acids. V dropped 3 bases and J dropped 5 bases, with 10 bases sitting between them. Germline assignment: CDR1 LNHNV and CDR2 YYDKDF (reference sequence). The CDR3 here is CATSSLLRTEAFF. CDR3 bases: TGTGCCACCAGCAGTCTTTTAAGGACTGAAGCTTTCTTT.

The chain uses TRBV7-3 and TRBJ2-1; D gene unclear. CDR1 is SGHTA, CDR2 FQGTGA, per germline. This CDR3 is built from 13 residues. Trimming stripped 0 bases from V and 6 bases from J, with 6 bases between. The chain's CDR3 is CASSLTAINEQFF. As DNA, the CDR3 is TGTGCCAGCAGCTTAACGGCGATCAATGAGCAGTTCTTC. The variable domain in full, with the rest retrieved from reference TRBV7-3 and TRBJ2-1, is GAGVSQTPSNKVTEKGKYVELRCDPISGHTALYWYRQSLGQGPEFLIYFQGTGAADDSGLPNDRFFAVRPEGSVSTLKIQRTERGDSAVYLCASSLTAINEQFFGPGTRLTVL.

This clonotype has only a few counts. The chain employs TRBV20-1 and TRBJ1-2; D is possibly TRBD1 (5 bases). The CDR3 length is 14 residues. Trimming left V 5 bases short and J 4 bases short, with 17 bases between. Per germline, CDR1 DFQATT and CDR2 SNEGSKA (reference sequence). CDR3: CSALLGQALYGYTF. DNA of the CDR3: TGCAGTGCTCTATTGGGGCAGGCACTCTATGGCTACACCTTC.

V and J are TRBV6-1 and TRBJ2-7; D gene unclear. The V end was cut by 11 bases, the J end by 5 bases, with 16 bases between. The germline CDR1 and CDR2 sequences are MNHNS and SASEGT. This CDR3 contains 12 residues. The chain's CDR3 is CAGRRRIDEQYF. The DNA for the CDR3 is TGTGCCGGCCGGCGACGGATTGACGAGCAGTACTTC.

This clonotype was detected only a few times. The J gene is TRBJ1-1, the V gene TRBV7-2, with D hard to call. The germline gives CDR1 SGHTA, CDR2 FQGNSA. The CDR3 covers 14 residues. V shed 7 bases and J shed 2 bases, with 14 bases lying between them. This CDR3 is CASTLILANTEAFF. The CDR3 region has the DNA TGTGCCAGCACCCTAATCCTGGCCAACACTGAAGCTTTCTTT.

The rearrangement joins TRBV12-3 or TRBV12-4 to TRBJ1-2, with D unresolved. Trimming removed 2 bases at V and 2 bases at J, with 9 bases between. CDR3 length equals 14 residues. The CDR3 region has the DNA TGTGCCAGCAGTTTAAATACACCGAACTATGGCTACACCTTC. This translates into CASSLNTPNYGYTF.

This clonotype came up a few times. The gene calls are TRBV7-2 and TRBJ2-1; TRBD2 is a possible D gene (6 bases). The CDR3 covers 14 residues. The V and J ends lost 6 bases and 6 bases respectively, with 15 bases between them. Germline values: CDR1 SGHTA, CDR2 FQGNSA. CDR3 nucleotides: TGTGCCAGCAGTGTGACTAGTTCGCTCAATGAGCAGTTCTTC. Translation: CASSVTSSLNEQFF.

This sequence joins TRBV7-2 and TRBJ2-1; 12 nucleotides line up with TRBD2. Trimming took 8 bases from V and 5 from J; bases not matched to a gene: 1. The CDR3 has 13 amino acids. In germline, CDR1 is SGHTA, CDR2 FQGNSA. The CDR3 nucleotides are TGTGCCAGCGGACTAGCGGGAAACAATGAGCAGTTCTTC. Protein: CASGLAGNNEQFF. Drawing the rest from reference TRBV7-2 and TRBJ2-1, the complete variable domain is GAGVSQSPSNKVTEKGKDVELRCDPISGHTALYWYRQSLGQGLEFLIYFQGNSAPDKSGLPSDRFSAERTGGSVSTLTIQRTQQEDSAVYLCASGLAGNNEQFFGPGTRLTVL.

This clonotype has a handful of counts. J is TRBJ1-2 and V is TRBV27, with D tentatively TRBD1 (5 bases). Trimming stripped 6 bases from V and 5 bases from J, with 13 bases between. The germline V gene encodes CDR1 MNHEY and CDR2 SMNVEV (reference sequence). The CDR3 covers 13 residues. For the CDR3, the DNA is TGTGCCAGCAGCTTCCAGGGAAGATATGGCTACACCTTC. Translated, it gives CASSFQGRYGYTF.